The 25 T cell receptor beta chains in this list originate from one sample, sequenced in a study of CD8 T cells in ankylosing spondylitis. TCRdb analysed the 5' RACE reads with MiXCR anew, one entry per CDR3 protein. The sample holds 250,000 or so distinct CDR3 sequences, 20% to 30% seen once. The sequenced material came from blood, either unsorted or a sorted T cell fraction (not recorded which). These receptors were collected from a male donor with ankylosing spondylitis or in good health (not recorded which).

The chain couples TRBV12-3 or TRBV12-4 to TRBJ2-2, with D unresolved. The V gene lost 5 bases and the J gene lost 5 bases, with 12 bases spanning the gap. The CDR3 runs to 14 residues. CDR3 DNA: TGTGCCAGCAGTCCCCTCACCGGGACCGGGGAGCTGTTTTTT. Protein: CASSPLTGTGELFF.

This clonotype has a handful of counts. In DNA, the CDR3 is TGTGCCAGCAGCGCTCGGGACAGCACCTACAATGAGCAGTTCTTC. Its translation is CASSARDSTYNEQFF. The chain carries TRBV9 and TRBJ2-1; TRBD1 matches at 7 bases. This CDR3 is built from 15 residues. V lost 3 bases and J lost 2; bases outside the gene matches: 5. Per germline, CDR1 SGDLS and CDR2 YYNGEE.

The table lists this clonotype with many counts. V and J are TRBV2 and TRBJ2-5; tentatively, D is TRBD2 (6 bases). Germline V gene sequence: CDR1 SNHLY, CDR2 FYNNEI. Trimming took 6 bases from V and 2 from J, leaving 7 bases between them. CDR3 length: 12 residues. CDR3 DNA: TGTGCCAGCAGCGGGACTCAAGAGACCCAGTACTTC. It encodes CASSGTQETQYF.

The V call is TRBV2, the J call TRBJ2-7; 8 positions agree with TRBD1. In germline, CDR1 is SNHLY, CDR2 FYNNEI. This CDR3 is built from 13 residues. After removal of 6 bases from V and 5 bases from J, the junction contained 6 bases not matched to a gene. Here the CDR3 DNA reads TGTGCCAGCAGCGAGGACAGGGCCGACGAGCAGTACTTC. This translates into CASSEDRADEQYF.

The V gene is TRBV20-1, the J gene TRBJ2-7; D is perhaps TRBD1 or TRBD2 (7 bases each). Trimming removed 3 bases at V and 2 bases at J, with 17 bases between. There are 15 residues in the CDR3. Germline-derived CDR1 and CDR2 are DFQATT and SNEGSKA (reference sequence). This chain's CDR3 is CSASPTGRATYEQYF. DNA of the CDR3: TGCAGTGCTAGCCCGACAGGGAGGGCTACCTACGAGCAGTACTTC.

The V gene is TRBV20-1, the J gene TRBJ2-6; D remains ambiguous. Trimming left V 1 base short and J 7 bases short, with 8 bases between. The CDR3 is 13 residues long. Germline V gene data show CDR1 as DFQATT and CDR2 as SNEGSKA (reference sequence). The CDR3 DNA reads as TGCAGTGCTAGAGTCGGCGGTGCCAACGTCCTGACTTTC. It yields the protein CSARVGGANVLTF.

This clonotype was seen a few times. CDR3 in DNA: TGCAGTGCTAGAGGGAGACAAAACACCGGGGAGCTGTTTTTT. Encoded protein: CSARGRQNTGELFF. This sequence joins TRBV20-1 and TRBJ2-2; D unresolved. Germline CDR1 DFQATT, CDR2 SNEGSKA (reference sequence). V lost 1 base and J 2 bases, leaving 8 bases between the germline ends. CDR3 length: 14 amino acids.

To note about this clonotype: It may be a read error: a sequence one base away is much more abundant. This chain links TRBV11-2 with TRBJ1-6; 9 bases agree with TRBD1. The CDR3 totals 17 residues. In germline, CDR1 is SGHAT, CDR2 FQNNGV. V shed 5 bases and J 2 bases; nucleotides not matched to a gene: 7. The CDR3 DNA reads TGTGCCAGCAGCGCTGAGGGACAGGGCACCTATAATTCACCCCTCCACTTT. Its translation: CASSAEGQGTYNSPLHF.

This chain uses TRBV12-3 or TRBV12-4 with TRBJ2-6; D unresolved. The CDR3 runs to 14 residues. V was clipped by 3 bases and J by 1 base, with 4 bases between them. CDR3 region: CASSFRSGANVLTF. The CDR3 DNA reads TGTGCCAGCAGTTTCCGGTCTGGGGCCAACGTCCTGACTTTC.

This clonotype was seen many times. The chain has TRBV20-1 and TRBJ1-1; D remains unclear. The CDR3 sequence is 12 residues long. V was cut by 6 bases and J by 6 bases, with 14 bases left in between. CDR1 DFQATT and CDR2 SNEGSKA come from the germline V gene (reference sequence). The CDR3 here is CSAPTGIPEAFF. The CDR3 DNA follows: TGCAGTGCCCCGACCGGGATACCTGAAGCTTTCTTT.

This clonotype was recorded at least ten times. The CDR3 is CASSPEAGVSTDTQYF. In DNA, the CDR3 is TGTGCCAGCAGCCCTGAGGCCGGGGTTAGCACAGATACGCAGTATTTT. The V call is TRBV27, the J call TRBJ2-3; the D gene is possibly TRBD2 (5 bases). Per germline, CDR1 MNHEY and CDR2 SMNVEV (reference sequence). Trimming left V 6 bases short and J 0 bases short, with 16 bases between. The CDR3 loop spans 16 amino acids.

This clonotype was detected many times. The chain combines TRBV20-1 with TRBJ2-4; D is undetermined. The V gene lost 1 base and the J gene lost 14 bases, with 18 bases spanning the gap. The CDR3 extends over 13 amino acids. Germline loops: CDR1 DFQATT, CDR2 SNEGSKA (reference sequence). CDR3 loop: CSARAPTHRKEYF. CDR3 DNA: TGCAGTGCTAGAGCTCCGACCCACAGAAAGGAGTACTTC.

The V gene is TRBV6-1, the J gene TRBJ2-7, with no clear D. Trimming cost V 0 bases and J 2 bases, with 5 bases left between them. There are 13 residues in the CDR3. The germline V gene encodes CDR1 MNHNS and CDR2 SASEGT. The CDR3: CASSEAVAYEQYF. The CDR3 nucleotides are TGTGCCAGCAGTGAAGCGGTGGCCTACGAGCAGTACTTC.

The table lists this clonotype with a few counts. The V and J genes are TRBV7-9 and TRBJ2-2; no clear D gene. Per the germline V gene, CDR1 is SEHNR and CDR2 is FQNEAQ (reference sequence). The CDR3 covers 16 residues. Trimming left V 4 bases short and J 0 bases short, with 12 bases between. The CDR3 bases are TGTGCCAGCAGCTCCTTTGGGCAGGCGAACACCGGGGAGCTGTTTTTT. Translated: CASSSFGQANTGELFF. Full variable domain (remainder filled in from reference TRBV7-9 and TRBJ2-2): DTGVSQNPRHKITKRGQNVTFRCDPISEHNRLYWYRQTLGQGPEFLTYFQNEAQLEKSRLLSDRFSAERPKGSFSTLEIQRTEQGDSAMYLCASSSFGQANTGELFFGEGSRLTVL.

This clonotype was recorded a few times. The CDR3 nucleotides read TGCAGTGCTAGCTGGCAGGGAACCGCCTACGAGCAGTACTTC. Protein: CSASWQGTAYEQYF. The chain employs TRBV20-1 and TRBJ2-7; maybe TRBD1 (5 bases). There are 14 residues in the CDR3. CDR1 DFQATT and CDR2 SNEGSKA come from the germline V gene (reference sequence). V lost 3 bases, J lost 2 bases, and 14 bases lay in between.

This clonotype has ten or more counts. The CDR3, as DNA: TGTGCCACCAGCAGAGGGCCTAGCACAGATACGCAGTATTTT. Protein sequence: CATSRGPSTDTQYF. The chain couples TRBV15 to TRBJ2-3; D is unclear. CDR1 and CDR2 (germline): LNHNV, YYDKDF (reference sequence). The CDR3 has 14 residues. Trimming removed 1 base from V and 0 bases from J, with 5 bases in between.

This clonotype has a handful of counts. The V call is TRBV20-1, the J call TRBJ2-3, with a possible D match to TRBD2 (6 bases). This CDR3 comprises 12 residues. V dropped 6 bases and J dropped 11 bases, with 18 bases sitting between them. CDR1 is DFQATT, CDR2 SNEGSKA, per germline (reference sequence). DNA for the CDR3: TGCAGTGCGCCGGGTCCCCGGCGGGGGCAGTATTTT. Encoded protein: CSAPGPRRGQYF.

This rearrangement joins TRBV2 to TRBJ2-3; 12 positions agree with TRBD2. Germline lookup yields CDR1 SNHLY and CDR2 FYNNEI. CDR3 length equals 15 residues. V lost 4 bases to trimming and J lost 2 bases; unmatched junction nucleotides: 1. This CDR3 reads CASSGTSGATDTQYF. CDR3 nucleotide sequence: TGTGCCAGCAGTGGGACTAGCGGGGCCACAGATACGCAGTATTTT. Looking up the rest from reference TRBV2 and TRBJ2-3 gives the full variable domain: EPEVTQTPSHQVTQMGQEVILRCVPISNHLYFYWYRQILGQKVEFLVSFYNNEISEKSEIFDDQFSVERPDGSNFTLKIRSTKLEDSAMYFCASSGTSGATDTQYFGPGTRLTVL.

The chain is built from TRBV12-3 or TRBV12-4 and TRBJ1-4, with D tentatively TRBD1 (5 bases). The length of the CDR3 is 12 residues. Trimming took 5 bases from V and 13 from J, leaving 14 bases between them. The CDR3 nucleotides read TGTGCCAGCAGTACCCGGACATCTGGACTGTTTTTT. Its protein is CASSTRTSGLFF.

The chain carries TRBV4-1 and TRBJ2-1; D is unclear. Germline CDR1 MGHRA, CDR2 YSYEKL. The CDR3 spans 13 residues. V lost 0 bases, J lost 6 bases, and 6 bases lay in between. The CDR3 loop reads CASSQEQLNEQFF. CDR3 bases: TGCGCCAGCAGCCAAGAACAGCTCAATGAGCAGTTCTTC.

There are many counts of this clonotype. J is TRBJ2-6 and V is TRBV20-1, with D possibly being TRBD2 (5 bases). Trimming shortened V by 3 bases and J by 0 bases, and 6 bases separated the two germline ends. The CDR3 length is 14 residues. The germline V gene encodes CDR1 DFQATT and CDR2 SNEGSKA (reference sequence). This CDR3 is CSARAGSGANVLTF. In DNA form, the CDR3 reads TGCAGTGCTAGGGCGGGCTCTGGGGCCAACGTCCTGACTTTC.

This clonotype was counted only a few times. The chain carries TRBV28 and TRBJ2-7, with 9 bases that match TRBD1. CDR1 is MDHEN and CDR2 is SYDVKM in the germline V gene. The CDR3 is made up of 14 amino acids. V lost 5 bases to trimming and J lost 2 bases; unmatched junction nucleotides: 4. The CDR3 loop is CASSKRDRAYEQYF. As DNA, the CDR3 is TGTGCCAGCAGTAAACGGGACAGGGCCTACGAGCAGTACTTC.

This clonotype has just a few counts. The CDR3, as DNA: TGTGCCAGCAGGGCTAGCGGGGGTTACGAGCAGTACTTC. This translates into CASRASGGYEQYF. This chain links TRBV28 with TRBJ2-7, with TRBD2 matching over 10 bases. V dropped 6 bases and J dropped 4; count of bases not matched to a gene: 3. The CDR3 has 13 residues. The germline V gene has CDR1 MDHEN and CDR2 SYDVKM.

The gene calls are TRBV20-1 and TRBJ2-3; D not certain. The CDR3 has 13 residues. Per the germline V gene, CDR1 is DFQATT and CDR2 is SNEGSKA (reference sequence). CDR3 DNA: TGCAGCCGTCCCCGGCAGGGCACAGATACGCAGTATTTT. This sequence encodes CSRPRQGTDTQYF.

The CDR3 reads CASKGLQETQYF. CDR3 DNA sequence: TGTGCCAGCAAAGGGTTACAAGAGACCCAGTACTTC. The V call is TRBV12-3 or TRBV12-4, the J call TRBJ2-5; unclear D gene. Trimming removed 7 bases at V and 2 bases at J, with 8 bases between. The CDR3 totals 12 residues.